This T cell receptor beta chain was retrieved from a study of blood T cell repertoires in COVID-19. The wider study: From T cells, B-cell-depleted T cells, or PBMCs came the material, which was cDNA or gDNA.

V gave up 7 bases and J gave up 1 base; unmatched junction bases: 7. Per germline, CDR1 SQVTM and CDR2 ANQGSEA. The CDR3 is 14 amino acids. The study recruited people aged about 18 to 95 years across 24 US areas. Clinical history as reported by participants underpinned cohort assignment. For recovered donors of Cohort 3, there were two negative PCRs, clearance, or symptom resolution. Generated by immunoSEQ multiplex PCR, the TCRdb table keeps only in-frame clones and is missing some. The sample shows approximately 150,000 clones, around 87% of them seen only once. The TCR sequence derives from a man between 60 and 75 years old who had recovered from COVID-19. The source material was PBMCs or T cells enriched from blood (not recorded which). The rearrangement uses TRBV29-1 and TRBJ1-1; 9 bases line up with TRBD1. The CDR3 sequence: CSASGTGRNTEAFF. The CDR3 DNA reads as TGCAGCGCCTCCGGGACAGGGAGGAACACTGAAGCTTTCTTT. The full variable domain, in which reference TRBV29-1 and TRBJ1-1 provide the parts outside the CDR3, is SAVISQKPSRDICQRGTSLTIQCQVDSQVTMMFWYRQQPGQSLTLIATANQGSEATYESGFVIDKFPISRPNLTFSTLTVSNMSPEDSSIYLCSASGTGRNTEAFFGQGTRLTVV.